This T cell receptor (beta chain) comes out of a study of cytomegalovirus exposure and HLA in healthy donors. The PCR made use of 60 Vbeta and 13 Jbeta primers. TCRdb's table, derived via immunoSEQ multiplex PCR, lists solely in-frame clones and lacks some. The sample includes around 150,000 clones, 82% of them seen just once. The CDR3 sequence is 15 residues long. J gave up 10 bases and V 6 bases, and 9 bases lay outside the gene matches. J is TRBJ2-1 and V is TRBV23-1; 13 nucleotides agree with TRBD2. TRBV23-1 is labeled an ORF, and its function is uncertain. The sample was PBMCs. The TCR originated in a girl between 10 and 17 years old in good health and CMV-seropositive. CDR3 nucleotide sequence: TGCGCCAGCAGACGGACTAGCGGGAGTTTTGAGGAGCAGTTCTTC. Protein product: CASRRTSGSFEEQFF.